Listed below are T cell receptor beta chains from one sample, sequenced in a study of blood T cell repertoires in COVID-19. Measured with immunoSEQ multiplex PCR; TCRdb has only the in-frame clones, and not every one. The data show almost 200,000 clones, roughly 90% seen once. Material for sequencing was PBMCs or T cells enriched from blood (not recorded which). All receptors come from a woman aged 18 to 35 who had recovered from COVID-19. CDR3s include the opening cysteine and the closing phenylalanine or tryptophan. The D gene is left open where the match is weak. A clone size is listed for some rows: how often the clone was seen (once, few, many), or a class if it is expanded.

v_call	j_call	d_call	clone_size	cdr3_aa	cdr3_nt
TRBV7-2	TRBJ2-3	TRBD2	-	CASSLASGLGTDTQYF	TGTGCCAGCAGCTTAGCTAGCGGGCTTGGCACAGATACGCAGTATTTT
TRBV19	TRBJ1-5	-	-	CASSPPRRPGQPQHF	TGTGCCAGTAGTCCTCCGCGGAGGCCCGGCCAGCCCCAGCATTTT
TRBV7-2	TRBJ2-1	TRBD2	-	CASSLEAGAYNEQFF	TGTGCCAGCAGCTTAGAAGCGGGGGCGTACAATGAGCAGTTCTTC
TRBV19	TRBJ1-5	-	-	CASSIVGGGNQPQHF	TGTGCCAGTAGTATTGTGGGGGGGGGCAATCAGCCCCAGCATTTT
TRBV6-1	TRBJ1-1	TRBD1	-	CASSDEGQHLYEAFF	TGTGCCAGCAGTGATGAGGGACAGCACCTTTATGAAGCTTTCTTT
TRBV5-1	TRBJ1-4	TRBD1	-	CASSYGDRPTATNEKLFF	TGCGCCAGCAGCTACGGGGACAGACCTACAGCAACTAATGAAAAACTGTTTTTT
TRBV20-1	TRBJ2-5	-	-	CSASRDTQETQYF	TGCAGTGCTAGTCGGGACACCCAAGAGACCCAGTACTTC
TRBV30	TRBJ2-2	TRBD1	many	CAWSGTGGRTGELFF	TGTGCCTGGAGTGGGACAGGGGGAAGGACCGGGGAGCTGTTTTTT
TRBV30	TRBJ2-5	-	-	CAWSVSGSETQYF	TGTGCCTGGAGTGTATCAGGGTCAGAGACCCAGTACTTC
TRBV19	TRBJ1-1	TRBD1	-	CASRGPGQGILSAFF	TGTGCCAGTCGGGGACCGGGACAGGGGATTTTGTCAGCTTTCTTT
TRBV7-9	TRBJ2-7	-	once	CASRSQNHEQYF	TGTGCCAGCCGATCACAGAATCACGAGCAGTACTTC
TRBV5-4	TRBJ2-1	-	-	CASSLRGGGLQNEQFF	TGTGCCAGCAGCTTGCGAGGCGGAGGACTACAGAATGAGCAGTTCTTC
TRBV6-5	TRBJ1-4	TRBD1	-	CASSYSRGRGQKKLFF	TGTGCCAGCAGTTACAGTAGGGGCAGGGGGCAGAAGAAACTGTTTTTT
TRBV4-1	TRBJ1-6	TRBD1	-	CASSQGQASSYNSPLHF	TGCGCCAGCAGCCAGGGACAGGCGAGCTCCTATAATTCACCCCTCCACTTT